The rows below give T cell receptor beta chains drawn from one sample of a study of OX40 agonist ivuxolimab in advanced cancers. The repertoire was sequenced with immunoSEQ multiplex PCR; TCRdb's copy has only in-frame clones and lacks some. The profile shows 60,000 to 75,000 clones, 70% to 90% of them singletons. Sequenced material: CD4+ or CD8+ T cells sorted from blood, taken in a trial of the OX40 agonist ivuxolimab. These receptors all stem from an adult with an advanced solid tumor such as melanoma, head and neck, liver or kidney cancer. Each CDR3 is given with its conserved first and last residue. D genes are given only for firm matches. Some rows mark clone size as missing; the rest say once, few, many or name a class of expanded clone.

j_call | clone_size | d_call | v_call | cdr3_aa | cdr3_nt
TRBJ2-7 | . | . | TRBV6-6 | CASRRSENYEQYF | TGTGCCAGCAGGAGATCAGAAAACTACGAGCAGTACTTC
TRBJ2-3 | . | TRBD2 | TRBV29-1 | CSVKVSGRSDTQYF | TGCAGCGTTAAAGTAAGCGGGAGGTCAGATACGCAGTATTTT
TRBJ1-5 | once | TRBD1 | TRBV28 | CASSSGTASNQPQHF | TGTGCCAGCAGTTCCGGGACAGCTAGCAATCAGCCCCAGCATTTT
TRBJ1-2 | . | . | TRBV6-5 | CASQKGTNHNYGYTF | TGTGCCAGCCAAAAGGGGACGAACCATAACTATGGCTACACCTTC
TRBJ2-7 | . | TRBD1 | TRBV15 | CATSRTPGRQGDKGSTEQYF | TGTGCCACCAGCAGAACCCCCGGGAGACAGGGGGATAAGGGGTCTACCGAGCAGTACTTC
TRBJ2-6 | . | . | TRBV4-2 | CASSSVASGANVLTF | TGTGCCAGCAGCTCTGTGGCCTCTGGGGCCAACGTCCTGACTTTC
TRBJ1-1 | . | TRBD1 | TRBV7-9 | CASSSGTGGGTEAFF | TGTGCCAGCAGCTCCGGGACAGGGGGAGGGACTGAAGCTTTCTTT
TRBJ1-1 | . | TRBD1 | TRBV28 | CASSSGTGMTEAFF | TGTGCCAGCAGTTCCGGGACAGGGATGACTGAAGCTTTCTTT
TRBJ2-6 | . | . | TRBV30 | CAWSLRGGGVLYGANVLTF | TGTGCCTGGAGTTTGCGGGGAGGGGGCGTTTTATACGGGGCCAACGTCCTGACTTTC
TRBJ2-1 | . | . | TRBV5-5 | CASSSQDGTGQFF | TGTGCCAGCAGCTCCCAGGACGGGACTGGGCAGTTCTTC
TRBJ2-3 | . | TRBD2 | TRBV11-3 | CASSPGLAGTDTQYF | TGTGCCAGCAGCCCGGGACTAGCGGGCACAGATACGCAGTATTTT
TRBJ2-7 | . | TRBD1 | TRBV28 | CASSYPGQSYEQYF | TGTGCCAGCAGTTACCCGGGACAGTCCTACGAGCAGTACTTC
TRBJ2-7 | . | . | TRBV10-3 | CAISESTRGDREQYF | TGTGCCATCAGTGAGTCGACAAGGGGGGATCGCGAGCAGTACTTC
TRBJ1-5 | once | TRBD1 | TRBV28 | CASSFIDRAQHF | TGTGCCAGCAGTTTCATCGACAGGGCCCAGCATTTT
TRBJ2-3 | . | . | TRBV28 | CASTKPGADTQYF | TGTGCCAGCACCAAACCGGGAGCAGATACGCAGTATTTT
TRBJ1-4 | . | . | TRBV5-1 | CASSLVPGVEEKLFF | TGCGCCAGCAGCTTGGTCCCAGGGGTAGAAGAAAAACTGTTTTTT
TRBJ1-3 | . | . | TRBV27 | CASSPMGFANTIYF | TGTGCCAGCAGTCCTATGGGGTTTGCAAACACCATATATTTT
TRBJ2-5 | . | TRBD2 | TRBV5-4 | CASSWGPLAGGGETQYF | TGTGCCAGCAGCTGGGGGCCACTAGCGGGAGGGGGAGAGACCCAGTACTTC
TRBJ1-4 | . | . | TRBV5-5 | CASSLEGTVSEKLFF | TGTGCCAGCAGCTTGGAAGGGACCGTATCTGAAAAACTGTTTTTT
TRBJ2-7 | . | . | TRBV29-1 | CSVTRRGSSYEQYF | TGCAGCGTCACCAGACGGGGGAGCTCCTACGAGCAGTACTTC
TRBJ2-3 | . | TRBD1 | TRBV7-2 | CASSWTGVPDTQYF | TGTGCCAGCAGCTGGACAGGGGTTCCAGATACGCAGTATTTT
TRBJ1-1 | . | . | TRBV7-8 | CASSLDRANTEAFF | TGTGCCAGCAGCTTAGACAGGGCGAACACTGAAGCTTTCTTT
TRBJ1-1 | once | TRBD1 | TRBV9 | CASSGQGAEAFF | TGTGCCAGCAGCGGACAGGGGGCTGAAGCTTTCTTT
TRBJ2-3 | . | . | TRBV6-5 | CASSRDLTDTQYF | TGTGCCAGCAGTAGGGACCTCACAGATACGCAGTATTTT
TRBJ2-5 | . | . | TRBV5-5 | CASSGQETQYF | TGTGCCAGCAGCGGCCAAGAGACCCAGTACTTC
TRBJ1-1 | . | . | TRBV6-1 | CASSEAGVRLLSTEAFF | TGTGCCAGCAGTGAAGCAGGGGTTCGTCTTCTGAGCACTGAAGCTTTCTTT
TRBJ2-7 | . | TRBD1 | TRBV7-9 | CASRSWTGSSHEQYF | TGTGCCAGCAGATCCTGGACAGGGTCGTCGCACGAGCAGTACTTC
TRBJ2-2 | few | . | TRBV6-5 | CASGTNTGELFF | TGTGCCAGCGGAACGAACACCGGGGAGCTGTTTTTT
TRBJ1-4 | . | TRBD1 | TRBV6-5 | CASSYQGGIEKLFF | TGTGCCAGCAGTTACCAGGGGGGAATTGAAAAACTGTTTTTT
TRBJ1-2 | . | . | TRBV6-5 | CASSYSFRRRGYGYTF | TGTGCCAGCAGTTACTCGTTCAGGCGGCGGGGCTATGGCTACACCTTC
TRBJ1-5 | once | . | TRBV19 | CASSLGTDDQPQHF | TGTGCCAGTAGTCTCGGGACCGATGATCAGCCCCAGCATTTT
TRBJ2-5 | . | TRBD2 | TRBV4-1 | CASSHRMGLAEETQYF | TGCGCCAGCAGCCATCGGATGGGACTAGCCGAAGAGACCCAGTACTTC
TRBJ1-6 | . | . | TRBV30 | CAWSTRSSYNSPLHF | TGTGCCTGGAGTACGAGGAGCTCCTATAATTCACCCCTCCACTTT
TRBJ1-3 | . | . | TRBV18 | CASSRGMGNSGNTIYF | TGTGCCAGCTCACGAGGGATGGGAAACTCTGGAAACACCATATATTTT
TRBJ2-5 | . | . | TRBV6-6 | CASSYVGRAYQETQYF | TGTGCCAGCAGTTACGTGGGTAGGGCCTACCAAGAGACCCAGTACTTC
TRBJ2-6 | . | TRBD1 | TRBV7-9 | CAIDRVSSGANVLTF | TGTGCCATCGACAGGGTGTCCTCTGGGGCCAACGTCCTGACTTTC
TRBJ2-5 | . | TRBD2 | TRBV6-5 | CASSSPGSGETQYF | TGTGCCAGCAGTTCCCCGGGTAGCGGGGAGACCCAGTACTTC
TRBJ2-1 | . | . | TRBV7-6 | CASSPTWGGDEQFF | TGTGCCAGCAGCCCGACTTGGGGGGGCGATGAGCAGTTCTTC
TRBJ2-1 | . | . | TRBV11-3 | CASSLGHREKAYNEQFF | TGTGCCAGCAGCTTAGGTCATAGGGAAAAGGCCTACAATGAGCAGTTCTTC
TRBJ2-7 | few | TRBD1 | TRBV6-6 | CASSSTGASSYEQYF | TGTGCCAGCAGTTCTACAGGGGCGAGTAGCTACGAGCAGTACTTC
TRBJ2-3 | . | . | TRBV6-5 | CASSLGITGDTQYF | TGTGCCAGCAGCCTGGGTATAACGGGAGATACGCAGTATTTT
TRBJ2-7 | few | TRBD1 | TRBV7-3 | CASSTGDRAHEQYF | TGTGCCAGCAGCACGGGGGACAGGGCCCACGAGCAGTACTTC
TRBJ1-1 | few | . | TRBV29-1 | CSVRVGGTEAFF | TGCAGCGTTCGTGTAGGGGGGACTGAAGCTTTCTTT
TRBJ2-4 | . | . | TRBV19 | CASSIGGRNIQYF | TGTGCCAGTAGTATAGGCGGAAGAAACATTCAGTACTTC
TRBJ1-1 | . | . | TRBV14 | CASSLTWATEAFF | TGTGCCAGCAGCTTAACATGGGCCACTGAAGCTTTCTTT